These T cell receptor beta chains were read from a single sample in a study of blood T cell repertoires in COVID-19. The protocol was immunoSEQ multiplex PCR, while the TCRdb copy is restricted to in-frame clones and leaves out a portion. The sample lists a few hundred thousand clones, roughly 90% occurring once. What was sequenced was peripheral blood. Receptors were obtained from a woman aged 50 to 60 with active or convalescent COVID-19. Both conserved end residues are part of each CDR3. Each record gives: clone size, D gene, J gene, V gene, CDR3 protein, CDR3 DNA. A D gene is named only where the DNA matches it firmly. Rows may omit the clone size; those that give it use once, few, many or a size class.

size: .; D: .; J: TRBJ2-2; V: TRBV30; CDR3: CAWSQHRNTGELFF; DNA: TGTGCCTGGAGCCAGCACAGGAACACCGGGGAGCTGTTTTTT
size: .; D: .; J: TRBJ1-2; V: TRBV28; CDR3: CASTLTANYGYTF; DNA: TGTGCCAGCACCCTCACAGCTAACTATGGCTACACCTTC
size: few; D: TRBD2; J: TRBJ2-7; V: TRBV29-1; CDR3: CSVGDPKRGVYEQYF; DNA: TGCAGCGTTGGGGACCCTAAGCGGGGGGTCTACGAGCAGTACTTC
size: .; D: .; J: TRBJ1-1; V: TRBV5-1; CDR3: CASSLGSGVGAFF; DNA: TGCGCCAGCAGCTTGGGTTCGGGGGTAGGAGCTTTCTTT
size: .; D: TRBD2; J: TRBJ2-7; V: TRBV18; CDR3: CASSPTSGRADEQYF; DNA: TGTGCCAGCTCACCGACTAGCGGGAGGGCCGACGAGCAGTACTTC
size: .; D: .; J: TRBJ1-4; V: TRBV9; CDR3: CASSSQGLGNEKLFF; DNA: TGTGCCAGCAGCTCACAGGGCTTGGGGAATGAAAAACTGTTTTTT
size: few; D: .; J: TRBJ2-7; V: TRBV24-1; CDR3: CATSDPGVSYEQYF; DNA: TGTGCCACCAGTGACCCAGGCGTTTCCTACGAGCAGTACTTC
size: .; D: TRBD2; J: TRBJ2-2; V: TRBV7-2; CDR3: CASSSTTSADTGELFF; DNA: TGTGCCAGCAGCTCAACGACTAGCGCAGACACCGGGGAGCTGTTTTTT
size: .; D: TRBD1; J: TRBJ1-2; V: TRBV10-1; CDR3: CARGPYRGHGYTF; DNA: TGCGCCAGAGGACCGTACAGGGGGCATGGCTACACCTTC
size: .; D: TRBD2; J: TRBJ2-7; V: TRBV19; CDR3: CASSVGGLAGNYEQYF; DNA: TGTGCCAGTAGTGTGGGGGGACTAGCGGGGAACTACGAGCAGTACTTC
size: few; D: .; J: TRBJ2-1; V: TRBV6-1; CDR3: CASSEGRKIF; DNA: TGTGCCAGCAGTGAAGGCAGGAAGATCTTC
size: .; D: .; J: TRBJ1-1; V: TRBV6-1; CDR3: CASSESTGPPAFF; DNA: TGTGCCAGCAGTGAATCCACAGGCCCCCCAGCTTTCTTT
size: .; D: .; J: TRBJ2-1; V: TRBV9; CDR3: CASSVVYGNEQFF; DNA: TGTGCCAGCAGCGTAGTGTACGGGAATGAGCAGTTCTTC
size: .; D: TRBD1; J: TRBJ1-6; V: TRBV4-1; CDR3: CASSQEGPTGGINSPLHF; DNA: TGCGCCAGCAGCCAAGAGGGACCAACAGGGGGCATTAATTCACCCCTCCACTTT
size: .; D: .; J: TRBJ2-2; V: TRBV28; CDR3: CASSYRTPGELFF; DNA: TGTGCCAGCAGTTACCGGACACCCGGGGAGCTGTTTTTT
size: few; D: .; J: TRBJ2-6; V: TRBV5-5; CDR3: CASSLRQVSGANVLTF; DNA: TGTGCCAGCAGCTTGCGGCAGGTCTCTGGGGCCAACGTCCTGACTTTC
size: .; D: TRBD1; J: TRBJ2-7; V: TRBV5-1; CDR3: CASSQGTGGGEQYF; DNA: TGCGCCAGCAGCCAGGGGACAGGGGGCGGCGAGCAGTACTTC
size: .; D: .; J: TRBJ2-5; V: TRBV3-1/TRBV3-2; CDR3: CASSQDPNRDSRVGLQETQYF; DNA: TGTGCCAGCAGCCAAGACCCTAACCGGGACTCTAGGGTGGGGCTACAAGAGACCCAGTACTTC
size: .; D: TRBD1; J: TRBJ2-7; V: TRBV7-2; CDR3: CASSLGFTGGDEQYF; DNA: TGTGCCAGCAGCTTAGGGTTTACAGGGGGCGACGAGCAGTACTTC
size: .; D: .; J: TRBJ1-4; V: TRBV6-1; CDR3: CASSERHLEKLFF; DNA: TGTGCCAGCAGTGAACGACATCTAGAAAAACTGTTTTTT
size: .; D: TRBD1; J: TRBJ2-6; V: TRBV24-1; CDR3: CATSDSFWDRGTSGANVLTF; DNA: TGTGCCACCAGTGATTCATTCTGGGACAGGGGTACCTCTGGGGCCAACGTCCTGACTTTC
size: few; D: .; J: TRBJ1-1; V: TRBV5-8; CDR3: CASSLQGHGTEAFF; DNA: TGTGCCAGCAGTTTGCAGGGACACGGCACTGAAGCTTTCTTT
size: .; D: TRBD2; J: TRBJ2-3; V: TRBV7-2; CDR3: CASSLRLALTDTQYF; DNA: TGTGCCAGCAGCTTAAGACTAGCGCTCACAGATACGCAGTATTTT
size: .; D: TRBD1; J: TRBJ1-6; V: TRBV30; CDR3: CAWKGQGSLNSPLHF; DNA: TGTGCCTGGAAGGGACAGGGCTCTTTGAATTCACCCCTCCACTTT
size: .; D: TRBD2; J: TRBJ2-1; V: TRBV7-2; CDR3: CASSLSGTSGREQFF; DNA: TGTGCCAGCAGCTTATCCGGGACTAGCGGGAGGGAGCAGTTCTTC
size: once; D: .; J: TRBJ2-1; V: TRBV27; CDR3: CASSLSPQGYNEQFF; DNA: TGTGCCAGCAGTTTATCCCCTCAGGGGTATAATGAGCAGTTCTTC
size: .; D: .; J: TRBJ1-4; V: TRBV5-4; CDR3: CASGTKQGSIGEKLFF; DNA: TGTGCCAGCGGGACCAAACAGGGTTCAATTGGAGAAAAACTGTTTTTT
size: .; D: TRBD1; J: TRBJ1-2; V: TRBV28; CDR3: CASSPGGHYGYTF; DNA: TGTGCCAGCAGTCCAGGGGGCCACTATGGCTACACCTTC
size: .; D: TRBD2; J: TRBJ2-7; V: TRBV19; CDR3: CASSGRTSGDAEQYF; DNA: TGTGCCAGTAGTGGGCGGACTAGCGGGGACGCCGAGCAGTACTTC
size: .; D: .; J: TRBJ2-5; V: TRBV20-1; CDR3: CSAKRIETQYF; DNA: TGCAGTGCTAAGAGGATAGAGACCCAGTACTTC
size: .; D: .; J: TRBJ2-3; V: TRBV10-3; CDR3: CAISEPYTGADTQYF; DNA: TGTGCCATCAGTGAGCCTTATACCGGGGCAGATACGCAGTATTTT
size: .; D: .; J: TRBJ1-6; V: TRBV30; CDR3: CAWGGDPIGGYNSPLHF; DNA: TGTGCCTGGGGGGGAGATCCCATCGGGGGCTATAATTCACCCCTCCACTTT
size: .; D: TRBD2; J: TRBJ2-2; V: TRBV5-1; CDR3: CASSLPTSADTGELFF; DNA: TGCGCCAGCAGCTTACCCACTAGCGCGGACACCGGGGAGCTGTTTTTT
size: .; D: .; J: TRBJ1-2; V: TRBV28; CDR3: CASSIRVRGYTF; DNA: TGTGCCAGCAGTATCAGGGTTCGGGGCTACACCTTC
size: .; D: TRBD1; J: TRBJ1-1; V: TRBV7-9; CDR3: CASSPTDRGHAEAFF; DNA: TGTGCCAGCAGCCCAACCGACAGGGGGCACGCTGAAGCTTTCTTT
size: .; D: .; J: TRBJ2-1; V: TRBV27; CDR3: CASSLPGLLSPSNEQFF; DNA: TGTGCCAGCAGTTTACCCGGACTCTTGTCCCCGTCCAATGAGCAGTTCTTC
size: .; D: TRBD1; J: TRBJ1-6; V: TRBV18; CDR3: CASQGTGNSPLHF; DNA: TGTGCCAGCCAAGGGACAGGGAATTCACCCCTCCACTTT
size: .; D: TRBD1; J: TRBJ1-3; V: TRBV11-2; CDR3: CASSLYSPGGSGNTIYF; DNA: TGTGCCAGCAGCTTATATTCTCCAGGGGGCTCTGGAAACACCATATATTTT
size: .; D: TRBD2; J: TRBJ2-1; V: TRBV4-2; CDR3: CASSQDPIAGIGANEQFF; DNA: TGTGCCAGCAGCCAAGACCCAATAGCGGGGATAGGGGCTAATGAGCAGTTCTTC
size: few; D: .; J: TRBJ1-6; V: TRBV4-2; CDR3: CASSQDPGEPSTPLHF; DNA: TGTGCCAGCAGCCAAGATCCAGGGGAGCCTTCTACACCCCTCCACTTT
size: .; D: .; J: TRBJ1-1; V: TRBV3-1/TRBV3-2; CDR3: CASSQASYTEAFF; DNA: TGTGCCAGCAGCCAAGCGTCGTACACTGAAGCTTTCTTT
size: .; D: TRBD1; J: TRBJ2-1; V: TRBV15; CDR3: CATSRSLRGSSYNEQFF; DNA: TGTGCCACCAGCAGATCCCTCAGGGGGAGCTCCTACAATGAGCAGTTCTTC
size: .; D: TRBD1; J: TRBJ2-7; V: TRBV7-9; CDR3: CASSHPFDRVSYEQYF; DNA: TGTGCCAGCAGCCATCCCTTTGACAGGGTTTCCTACGAGCAGTACTTC
size: .; D: TRBD1; J: TRBJ1-6; V: TRBV7-9; CDR3: CASSSGQGARASNSPLHF; DNA: TGTGCCAGCAGCTCGGGACAGGGGGCAAGAGCTAGTAATTCACCCCTCCACTTT